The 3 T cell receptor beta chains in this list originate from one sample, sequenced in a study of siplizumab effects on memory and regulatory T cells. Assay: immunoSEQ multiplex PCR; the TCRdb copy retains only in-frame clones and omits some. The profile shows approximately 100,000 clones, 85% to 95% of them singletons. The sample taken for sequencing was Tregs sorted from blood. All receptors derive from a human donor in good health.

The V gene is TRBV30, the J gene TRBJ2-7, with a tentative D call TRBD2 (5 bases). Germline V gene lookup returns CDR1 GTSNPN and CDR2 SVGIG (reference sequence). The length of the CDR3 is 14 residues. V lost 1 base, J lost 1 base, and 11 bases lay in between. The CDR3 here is CAWSALGGSYEQYF. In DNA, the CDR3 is TGTGCCTGGAGTGCACTGGGCGGGTCCTACGAGCAGTACTTC.

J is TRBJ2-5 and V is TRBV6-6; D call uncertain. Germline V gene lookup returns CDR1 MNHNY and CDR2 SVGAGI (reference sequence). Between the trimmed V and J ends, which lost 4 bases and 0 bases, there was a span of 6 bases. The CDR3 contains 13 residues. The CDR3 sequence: CASSSVNQETQYF. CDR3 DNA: TGTGCCAGCAGTTCCGTAAACCAAGAGACCCAGTACTTC.

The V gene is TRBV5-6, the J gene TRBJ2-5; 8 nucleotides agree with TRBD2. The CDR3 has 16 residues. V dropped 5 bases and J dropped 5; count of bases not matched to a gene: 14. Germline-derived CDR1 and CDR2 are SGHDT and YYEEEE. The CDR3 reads CASSLGGIAGLETQYF. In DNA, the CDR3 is TGTGCCAGCAGTCTTGGGGGAATAGCGGGACTGGAGACCCAGTACTTC.